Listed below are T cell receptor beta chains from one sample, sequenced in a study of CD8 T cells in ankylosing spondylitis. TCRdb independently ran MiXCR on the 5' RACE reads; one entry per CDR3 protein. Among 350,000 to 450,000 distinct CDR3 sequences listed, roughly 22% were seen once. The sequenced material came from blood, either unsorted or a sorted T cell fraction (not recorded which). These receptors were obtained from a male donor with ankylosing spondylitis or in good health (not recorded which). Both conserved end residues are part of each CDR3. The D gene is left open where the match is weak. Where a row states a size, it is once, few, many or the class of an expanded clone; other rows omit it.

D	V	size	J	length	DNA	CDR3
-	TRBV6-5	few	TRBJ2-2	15	TGTGCCAGCAGTTACAGGGGCCTGAACACCGGGGAGCTGTTTTTT	CASSYRGLNTGELFF
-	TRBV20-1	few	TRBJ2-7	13	TGCAGTGCTAGAGGGCCAACAGGGTTCGAGCAGTACTTC	CSARGPTGFEQYF
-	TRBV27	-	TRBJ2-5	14	TGTGCCAGCAGTCCCCGGGGTGAACAAGAGACCCAGTACTTC	CASSPRGEQETQYF
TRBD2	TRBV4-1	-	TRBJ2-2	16	TGCGCCAGCAGCCAAAGCGGGGGATCGAACACCGGGGAGCTGTTTTTT	CASSQSGGSNTGELFF
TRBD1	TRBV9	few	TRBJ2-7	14	TGTGCCAGCAGCGTAGGGGACAGCGCCTACGAGCAGTACTTC	CASSVGDSAYEQYF
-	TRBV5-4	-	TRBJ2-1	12	TGTGCCAGCAGTGCATCGCCGGGTGAGCAGTTCTTC	CASSASPGEQFF
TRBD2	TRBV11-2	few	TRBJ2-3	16	TGTGCCAGCAGCTTAGCTAGCGGGGTTCACACAGATACGCAGTATTTT	CASSLASGVHTDTQYF
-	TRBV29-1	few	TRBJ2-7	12	TGCAGCGTCATCAGGGGCCCCTACGAGCAGTACTTC	CSVIRGPYEQYF
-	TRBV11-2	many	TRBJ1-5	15	TGTGCCAGCAGTCCTAGTCCGGGAAGCAATCAGCCCCAGCATTTT	CASSPSPGSNQPQHF
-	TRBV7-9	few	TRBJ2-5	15	TGTGCCAGCAGCTTAGATTGGGGGAACCAAGAGACCCAGTACTTC	CASSLDWGNQETQYF
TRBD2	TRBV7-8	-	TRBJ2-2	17	TGTGCCAGCAGCTTATCTAGCGGGGGGGCCGACACCGGGGAGCTGTTTTTT	CASSLSSGGADTGELFF
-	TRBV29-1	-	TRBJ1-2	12	TGCAGCGTCCCGGAGGGAACGGGTGGCTACACCTTC	CSVPEGTGGYTF
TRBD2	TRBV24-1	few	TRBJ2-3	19	TGTGCCACCAGTGACGTCGGAGGGACTAGCGGGGGCCCGACAGATACGCAGTATTTT	CATSDVGGTSGGPTDTQYF
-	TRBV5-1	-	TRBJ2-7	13	TGCGCCAGCAGCGCACCGGGACTCGCGGAGCAGTACTTC	CASSAPGLAEQYF
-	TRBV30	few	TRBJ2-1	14	TGTGCCTGGTACGGGTGGGACTCCTACAATGAGCAGTTCTTC	CAWYGWDSYNEQFF
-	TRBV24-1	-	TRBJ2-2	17	TGTGCCACCAGTGATTCGGAGGACTCCCTGAACACCGGGGAGCTGTTTTTT	CATSDSEDSLNTGELFF
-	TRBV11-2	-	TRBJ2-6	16	TGTGCCAGCAGCTTAGTCTCGGGATCTGGGGCCAACGTCCTGACTTTC	CASSLVSGSGANVLTF
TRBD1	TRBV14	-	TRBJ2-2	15	TGTGCCAGCAGCCAAGATCAGGGGGCCACCGGGGAGCTGTTTTTT	CASSQDQGATGELFF
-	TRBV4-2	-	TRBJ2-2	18	TGTGCCAGCAGCCAGGGGGGCCCTGCGGGGGACCTAACCGGGGAGCTGTTTTTT	CASSQGGPAGDLTGELFF
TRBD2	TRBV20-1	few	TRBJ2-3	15	TGCAGTGCTACTCACCTAGCGGGGCGCACAGATACGCAGTATTTT	CSATHLAGRTDTQYF
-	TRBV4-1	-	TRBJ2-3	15	TGCGCCAGCAGCCAAGTTTGGACCCAGCTAGATACGCAGTATTTT	CASSQVWTQLDTQYF
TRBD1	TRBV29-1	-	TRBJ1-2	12	TGCAGCGTTGAGGGCAGGGGGAAAGGCTACACCTTC	CSVEGRGKGYTF
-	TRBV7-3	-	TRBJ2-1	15	TGTGCCAGCAGCCCCCAACAGGGTAGGAGCAATGAGCAGTTCTTC	CASSPQQGRSNEQFF
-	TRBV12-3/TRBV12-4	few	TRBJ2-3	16	TGTGCCAGCAGTTTGTTTGGGGGTATTGGCACAGATACGCAGTATTTT	CASSLFGGIGTDTQYF
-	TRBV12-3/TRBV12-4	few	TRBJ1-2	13	TGTGCCAGCAGTACCGGGCGCGGTCATGGCTACACCTTC	CASSTGRGHGYTF